The 29 T cell receptor beta chains in this list originate from one sample, sequenced in a study of Tregs in tolerant kidney transplant recipients. Sequencing was performed with immunoSEQ multiplex PCR; in TCRdb, only in-frame clones are kept and a portion is missing. The sample holds hundreds of thousands of clones, 80% to 85% seen once. The specimen was CD4+ T cells from blood. These receptors all come from a human donor in good health.

V and J are TRBV7-9 and TRBJ1-1; 8 nucleotides match TRBD1. CDR1 and CDR2 (germline): SEHNR, FQNEAQ (reference sequence). The CDR3 covers 16 residues. V was clipped by 9 bases and J by 0 bases; unmatched bases: 12. This CDR3 reads CASRLQGGVLNTEAFF. The CDR3 DNA reads TGTGCCAGTCGTCTACAGGGGGGCGTCCTGAACACTGAAGCTTTCTTT.

This sequence joins TRBV7-9 and TRBJ2-6; D remains ambiguous. The CDR3 has 15 residues. Trimming took off 1 base at V and 0 bases at J, with 4 bases between the two ends. Germline CDR1 is SEHNR and CDR2 is FQNEAQ (reference sequence). The CDR3 sequence is CASSLGISGANVLTF. The DNA of the CDR3 is TGTGCCAGCAGCTTAGGGATCTCTGGGGCCAACGTCCTGACTTTC.

This chain joins TRBV2 and TRBJ2-7; D may be TRBD1 (5 bases). V shed 8 bases and J shed 6 bases, with 17 bases lying between them. The CDR3 sequence is 13 residues long. Germline V gene data show CDR1 as SNHLY and CDR2 as FYNNEI. The CDR3 region has the DNA TGTGCCAGCTCCATGGGGCCCCGTCTCGAGCAGTACTTC. The encoded protein is CASSMGPRLEQYF.

This chain joins TRBV10-3 and TRBJ1-1; D is uncertain. Germline V gene data show CDR1 as ENHRY and CDR2 as SYGVKD. CDR3 length: 15 amino acids. Deletions cut 6 bases from V and 3 bases from J, with 17 bases between. CDR3 protein: CAISANPLGDTEAFF. The CDR3 DNA sequence: TGTGCCATCAGCGCCAACCCCCTCGGGGACACTGAAGCTTTCTTT.

The V and J genes are TRBV6-1 and TRBJ1-1; TRBD1 might be the D (5 bases). Trimming removed 6 bases from V and 10 bases from J, with 9 bases in between. CDR3 length: 10 residues. Germline V gene data show CDR1 as MNHNS and CDR2 as SASEGT. The chain's CDR3 is CASSGTRAFF. DNA for the CDR3: TGTGCCAGCAGCGGGACTCGAGCTTTCTTT.

This clone was found a few times. The same CDR3 arises from other DNA sequences in this sample as well. The chain combines TRBV9 with TRBJ1-5; a weak D match, TRBD1 (5 bases). V lost 0 bases, J lost 0 bases, and 7 bases lay in between. CDR3 length: 15 residues. CDR1 and CDR2 (germline): SGDLS, YYNGEE. The CDR3 spells CASSVAGDSNQPQHF. For the CDR3, the DNA is TGTGCCAGCAGCGTAGCGGGGGATAGCAATCAGCCCCAGCATTTT.

The CDR3 region is CASTNRALITEAFF. CDR3 sequence (DNA): TGTGCCAGCACTAACAGGGCCTTGATAACTGAAGCTTTCTTT. This chain joins TRBV6-5 and TRBJ1-1; a weak D match, TRBD1 (6 bases). The germline V gene has CDR1 MNHEY and CDR2 SVGAGI. The CDR3 runs 14 residues. The V end lost 7 bases, the J end lost 5 bases, and 17 bases lay between the germline ends.

V is TRBV27 and J is TRBJ2-3; 14 bases are shared with TRBD2. The trim removed 4 bases at V and 6 bases at J, leaving 3 bases unmatched. The germline V gene has CDR1 MNHEY and CDR2 SMNVEV (reference sequence). CDR3 size: 15 residues. The CDR3 sequence: CASSSGLAGVDTQYF. The CDR3 DNA reads TGTGCCAGCAGTTCGGGACTAGCGGGGGTTGATACGCAGTATTTT.

The V gene is TRBV5-1, the J gene TRBJ1-5; D not certain. The CDR3 consists of 17 residues. The V gene's germline CDR1 is SGHRS and CDR2 YFSETQ. Trimming cost V 4 bases and J 1 base, with 18 bases left between them. CDR3: CASSVGLGPLSNQPQHF. Here the CDR3 DNA reads TGCGCCAGCAGCGTCGGACTCGGGCCCCTAAGCAATCAGCCCCAGCATTTT. The complete variable domain, with remaining parts taken from reference TRBV5-1 and TRBJ1-5, reads KAGVTQTPRYLIKTRGQQVTLSCSPISGHRSVSWYQQTPGQGLQFLFEYFSETQRNKGNFPGRFSGRQFSNSRSEMNVSTLELGDSALYLCASSVGLGPLSNQPQHFGDGTRLSIL.

The V and J genes are TRBV7-3 and TRBJ2-1, with D possibly TRBD1 on 6 matching bases. This CDR3 comprises 14 residues. The V gene's germline CDR1 is SGHTA and CDR2 FQGTGA. Deletions cut 1 base from V and 5 bases from J, with 9 bases between. CDR3 region: CASSLSRDNNEQFF. Written as DNA, the CDR3 is TGTGCCAGCAGCTTAAGCCGGGACAACAATGAGCAGTTCTTC.

The chain is built from TRBV5-1 and TRBJ2-1; 13 bases agree with TRBD2. V was pared by 4 bases and J by 2 bases, with 3 bases of the junction left unmatched. Per the germline V gene, CDR1 is SGHRS and CDR2 is YFSETQ. CDR3 length equals 16 residues. The CDR3 DNA is TGCGCCAGCAGCCCTGGGACTAGCGGGACCTACAATGAGCAGTTCTTC. As protein: CASSPGTSGTYNEQFF.

V usage is TRBV11-1 and J usage is TRBJ2-3; 8 bases align to TRBD2. The CDR3 length is 15 residues. The V segment lost 5 bases and the J segment 5 bases; nucleotides outside the gene matches: 9. Germline lookup yields CDR1 SGHAT and CDR2 FQDESV (reference sequence). The CDR3 bases are TGTGCCAGCAGCCGGTCGGGGGGGCGGAAAGATACGCAGTATTTT. Translation gives CASSRSGGRKDTQYF.

The chain recombines TRBV6-5 with TRBJ2-6, with D hard to call. The length of the CDR3 is 13 residues. The germline CDR1 and CDR2 sequences are MNHEY and SVGAGI. The V and J ends lost 8 bases and 0 bases respectively, with 5 bases between them. The CDR3 region is CASRSSGANVLTF. The CDR3 nucleotides read TGTGCCAGCCGAAGCTCTGGGGCCAACGTCCTGACTTTC.

This chain links TRBV18 with TRBJ2-3; 11 bases match TRBD2. The CDR3 runs to 16 residues. The V and J ends lost 2 bases and 2 bases, in that order; junction bases with no gene match: 3. Per the germline V gene, CDR1 is KGHSH and CDR2 is LQKENI. CDR3 loop: CASSPLAGGATDTQYF. CDR3 in DNA: TGTGCCAGCTCACCATTAGCGGGAGGGGCCACAGATACGCAGTATTTT.

A word on this clone: One end of the junction does not line up with germline, which may come from a read error. The chain combines TRBV7-2 with TRBJ2-5; 10 bases are shared with TRBD2. This CDR3 comprises 17 residues. Germline loops: CDR1 SGHTA, CDR2 FQGNSA. This CDR3 reads CASSTGPAGGGQESQYF. The CDR3 DNA is TGTGCCAGCAGCACGGGTCCAGCGGGGGGGGGACAAGAGTCCCAGTACTTC.

This clone was found once. The V and J genes are TRBV7-2 and TRBJ1-5, with D unresolved. Germline CDR1 and CDR2: SGHTA and FQGNSA. The CDR3 has 15 residues. The germline V and J ends were trimmed by 1 base and 7 bases, with 14 bases remaining between them. CDR3 coding DNA: TGTGCCAGCAGCTTAGGGTCGGGGAGTGTGCAGCCCCAGCATTTT. Amino acid sequence: CASSLGSGSVQPQHF. The full variable domain, its missing parts supplied by reference TRBV7-2 and TRBJ1-5, is GAGVSQSPSNKVTEKGKDVELRCDPISGHTALYWYRQSLGQGLEFLIYFQGNSAPDKSGLPSDRFSAERTGGSVSTLTIQRTQQEDSAVYLCASSLGSGSVQPQHFGDGTRLSIL.

This clone was detected only once. The chain combines TRBV19 with TRBJ2-6; D gene unclear. V was trimmed by 7 bases and J by 0 bases, leaving 10 bases between them. The germline gives CDR1 LNHDA, CDR2 SQIVND (reference sequence). The CDR3 length is 15 residues. The chain's CDR3 is CASIEHSSGANVLTF. As DNA, the CDR3 is TGTGCCAGTATCGAGCACAGCTCTGGGGCCAACGTCCTGACTTTC. Full variable domain (outside the CDR3, taken from reference TRBV19 and TRBJ2-6): DGGITQSPKYLFRKEGQNVTLSCEQNLNHDAMYWYRQDPGQGLRLIYYSQIVNDFQKGDIAEGYSVSREKKESFPLTVTSAQKNPTAFYLCASIEHSSGANVLTFGAGSRLTVL.

This chain joins TRBV6-5 and TRBJ1-1, with D uncertain. The V end was cut by 2 bases, the J end by 4 bases, with 11 bases between. The length of the CDR3 is 14 residues. Germline CDR1 MNHEY, CDR2 SVGAGI. CDR3 loop: CASSYKETPTEAFF. Here the CDR3 DNA reads TGTGCCAGCAGTTACAAGGAGACCCCCACTGAAGCTTTCTTT.

This chain connects TRBV4-2 to TRBJ2-3; D is undetermined. Germline-derived CDR1 and CDR2 are LGHNA and YNFKEQ. The CDR3 totals 15 residues. Trimming removed 3 bases from V and 5 bases from J, with 15 bases in between. In DNA, the CDR3 is TGTGCCAGCAGCCAGGATCCAAAGAGAGGAGATACGCAGTATTTT. This sequence encodes CASSQDPKRGDTQYF.

The V and J genes are TRBV6-1 and TRBJ1-1, with D possibly matching TRBD1 (5 bases). The CDR3 is made up of 14 amino acids. The V end was cut by 1 base, the J end by 1 base, with 7 bases between. CDR1 is MNHNS and CDR2 is SASEGT in the germline V gene. As DNA, the CDR3 is TGTGCCAGCAGTGAAGTGGGGGGGAACACTGAAGCTTTCTTT. Its protein product is CASSEVGGNTEAFF.

The chain combines TRBV5-4 with TRBJ2-7; D is perhaps TRBD2 (5 bases). CDR1 and CDR2 from the germline V gene are SGHNT and YYREEE (reference sequence). The CDR3 sequence is 17 residues long. With 4 bases removed from V and 6 bases from J, the gap between germline ends came to 26 bases. CDR3 sequence: CASSPSFDTSRPREQYF. For the CDR3, the DNA is TGTGCCAGCAGCCCGTCATTTGATACTAGTAGACCTCGCGAGCAGTACTTC. The variable domain in full, completed from reference TRBV5-4 and TRBJ2-7, reads ETGVTQSPTHLIKTRGQQVTLRCSSQSGHNTVSWYQQALGQGPQFIFQYYREEENGRGNFPPRFSGLQFPNYSSELNVNALELDDSALYLCASSPSFDTSRPREQYFGPGTRLTVT.

This clone turned up a few times. The V gene is TRBV4-2, the J gene TRBJ2-2; 12 bases are shared with TRBD2. CDR3 length: 20 residues. CDR1 and CDR2 from the germline V gene are LGHNA and YNFKEQ. With 0 bases clipped from V and 6 bases from J, the junction kept 14 bases outside the gene matches. This CDR3 is CASSQENGIEASGGAGELFF. DNA of the CDR3: TGTGCCAGCAGCCAAGAGAACGGCATCGAGGCTAGCGGGGGGGCCGGGGAGCTGTTTTTT.

The chain couples TRBV6-1 to TRBJ1-6; D is undetermined. Trimming pared 7 bases from V and 7 bases from J, leaving 17 bases between. The CDR3 sequence is 15 residues long. Germline V gene data show CDR1 as MNHNS and CDR2 as SASEGT. For the CDR3, the DNA is TGTGCCAGCAATGCGAGACTGACCGGAAATTCACCCCTCCACTTT. Its translation: CASNARLTGNSPLHF.

This sequence joins TRBV10-2 and TRBJ1-1; tentative D call: TRBD1 (6 bases). There are 15 residues in the CDR3. From germline, CDR1 is WSHSY and CDR2 SAAADI. Trimming pared 6 bases from V and 2 bases from J, leaving 16 bases between. The CDR3 here is CASRGDNDFNTEAFF. The CDR3 bases are TGCGCCAGCAGGGGGGACAACGACTTTAACACTGAAGCTTTCTTT.

This chain connects TRBV19 to TRBJ1-5; no firm D call. Looked up from germline, CDR1 is LNHDA and CDR2 is SQIVND (reference sequence). The CDR3 runs 15 residues. Trimming pared 3 bases from V and 0 bases from J, leaving 9 bases between. This CDR3 reads CASSIYKNSNQPQHF. CDR3 nucleotides: TGTGCCAGTAGTATTTACAAAAATAGCAATCAGCCCCAGCATTTT. Drawing the rest from reference TRBV19 and TRBJ1-5, the complete variable domain is DGGITQSPKYLFRKEGQNVTLSCEQNLNHDAMYWYRQDPGQGLRLIYYSQIVNDFQKGDIAEGYSVSREKKESFPLTVTSAQKNPTAFYLCASSIYKNSNQPQHFGDGTRLSIL.

The chain has TRBV4-2 and TRBJ2-3; D uncertain. The CDR3 sequence is 15 residues long. Germline V gene lookup returns CDR1 LGHNA and CDR2 YNFKEQ. Trimming left V 0 bases short and J 3 bases short, with 10 bases between. The CDR3 loop is CASSQDPKGTDTQYF. The CDR3 DNA follows: TGTGCCAGCAGCCAAGATCCAAAAGGGACAGATACGCAGTATTTT.

J is TRBJ2-7 and V is TRBV7-8; TRBD1 might be the D (7 bases). The CDR3 length is 18 residues. Germline CDR1 and CDR2: SGHVS and FQNEAQ. V dropped 1 base and J dropped 0 bases, with 19 bases sitting between them. The CDR3 region is CASSLGRGAFIGSYEQYF. The CDR3 DNA reads as TGTGCCAGCAGCTTAGGCAGGGGGGCTTTTATAGGCTCCTACGAGCAGTACTTC.

This clone was recorded only once. V and J are TRBV19 and TRBJ2-5; 9 positions agree with TRBD2. The germline CDR1 and CDR2 sequences are LNHDA and SQIVND (reference sequence). With V trimmed by 7 bases and J by 4 bases, 10 bases remained unmatched. The CDR3 sequence is 15 residues long. This chain's CDR3 is CASTPAGGRGETQYF. CDR3 DNA sequence: TGTGCCAGTACCCCAGCGGGGGGCCGGGGAGAGACCCAGTACTTC. The variable domain in full, with the rest retrieved from reference TRBV19 and TRBJ2-5, is DGGITQSPKYLFRKEGQNVTLSCEQNLNHDAMYWYRQDPGQGLRLIYYSQIVNDFQKGDIAEGYSVSREKKESFPLTVTSAQKNPTAFYLCASTPAGGRGETQYFGPGTRLLVL.

The chain combines TRBV19 with TRBJ2-7; 8 positions agree with TRBD2. This CDR3 has 16 amino acids. CDR1 LNHDA and CDR2 SQIVND come from the germline V gene (reference sequence). V dropped 3 bases and J dropped 0; count of bases not matched to a gene: 7. The CDR3 sequence: CASSMGFGRDSYEQYF. For the CDR3, the DNA is TGTGCCAGTAGTATGGGGTTCGGGAGGGACTCCTACGAGCAGTACTTC.